Sequencing of this TCR beta chain was carried out in a study of shared clonotypes between healthy human individuals. On this clone: The antigen remains unidentified.

The CDR3 has 13 residues. V was clipped by 3 bases and J by 1 base, with 6 bases between them. The germline V gene has CDR1 MNHEY and CDR2 SMNVEV (reference sequence). Sequenced by immunoSEQ multiplex PCR; TCRdb stores in-frame clones only, minus some. The sample shows about a million clones, approximately 68% of them seen only once. Whole-study results and caveats: Sequencing depth was expected to influence donor clonotype sharing.

Sequences were obtained from memory CD4+ T cells sorted from blood. As to subset: CD45RA-negative fraction. The receptor's source is a young man in good health. The chain links TRBV27 to TRBJ1-1; D not resolved. In DNA, the CDR3 is TGTGCCAGCAGTTTCAGCGAGAACACTGAAGCTTTCTTT. Translated, it gives CASSFSENTEAFF.